This passage covers 30 T cell receptor beta chains from one sample sequenced in a study of T cell repertoires in cytomegalovirus infection. From the reads, TCRdb called clonotypes with MiXCR, one entry per CDR3 protein. Here the sample spans more than 400,000 distinct CDR3 sequences, about 26% being singletons. The sequenced sample consisted of PBMCs. All receptors derive from a human donor in good health (CMV status not recorded). Some clones in this sample may be carry-over from other donors' samples.

This clonotype was counted only a few times. This chain uses TRBV14 with TRBJ1-6, with a tentative D call TRBD1 (5 bases). The V end was cut by 4 bases, the J end by 10 bases, with 11 bases between. CDR1 and CDR2 from the germline V gene are SGHDN and FVKESK. The CDR3 has 13 amino acids. The CDR3 sequence: CASSPRTSSPLHF. The CDR3 DNA sequence: TGTGCCAGCAGCCCACGGACATCCTCACCCCTCCACTTT.

This clonotype was observed a few times. J is TRBJ1-2 and V is TRBV14; D remains unclear. CDR1 is SGHDN and CDR2 is FVKESK in the germline V gene. The CDR3 runs to 12 residues. Between the trimmed V and J ends, which lost 0 bases and 4 bases, there was a span of 3 bases. The CDR3 here is CASSQDGYGYTF. In DNA form, the CDR3 reads TGTGCCAGCAGCCAAGACGGCTATGGCTACACCTTC.

The chain has TRBV4-1 and TRBJ1-3, with D possibly TRBD1 on 5 matching bases. The CDR3 length is 16 residues. The V and J ends lost 3 bases and 3 bases respectively, with 15 bases between them. Germline CDR1 MGHRA, CDR2 YSYEKL. The CDR3, as DNA: TGCGCCAGCAGCCAGGGGCAGGGACCGGGTGGAAACACCATATATTTT. Residues: CASSQGQGPGGNTIYF.

The rearrangement links TRBV28 to TRBJ2-7; D remains unclear. This CDR3 is 14 amino acids long. CDR1 and CDR2 (germline): MDHEN, SYDVKM. The V end lost 6 bases, the J end lost 0 bases, and 12 bases lay between the germline ends. The CDR3 region is CASRNTGLSYEQYF. CDR3 nucleotide sequence: TGTGCCAGCAGAAATACGGGCCTCTCCTACGAGCAGTACTTC.

This clonotype has a handful of counts. The chain recombines TRBV6-5 with TRBJ2-3; TRBD2 matches at 8 bases. J was trimmed by 6 bases and V by 10 bases; bases with no gene match: 6. CDR3 length equals 12 residues. CDR1 MNHEY and CDR2 SVGAGI come from the germline V gene. CDR3 region: CATGRARDTQYF. In DNA form, the CDR3 reads TGTGCCACCGGGAGGGCGAGGGATACGCAGTATTTT.

With respect to this clonotype: A much larger clone lies one base from this, so it may be a read error. This chain connects TRBV7-8 to TRBJ2-1; D is unclear. Germline V gene sequence: CDR1 SGHVS, CDR2 FQNEAQ. CDR3 length equals 13 residues. DNA of the CDR3: TGTGTCAGCAGCCGACCTCAAAACAATGAGCAGTTCTTC. This codes for CVSSRPQNNEQFF.

The chain has TRBV20-1 and TRBJ1-5, with 8 bases matching TRBD1. This CDR3 has 14 residues. The V gene's germline CDR1 is DFQATT and CDR2 SNEGSKA (reference sequence). After removal of 5 bases from V and 2 bases from J, the junction contained 5 bases not matched to a gene. CDR3 coding DNA: TGCAGTGCTCACGGACAGGGCGGCAATCAGCCCCAGCATTTT. It codes for CSAHGQGGNQPQHF.

This clonotype was counted between two and nine times. J is TRBJ2-1 and V is TRBV6-5; D call uncertain. CDR3 length: 16 amino acids. With 0 bases removed from V and 7 bases from J, the gap between germline ends came to 16 bases. Germline V gene data show CDR1 as MNHEY and CDR2 as SVGAGI. This CDR3 reads CASSYSSSLGLNEQFF. CDR3 coding DNA: TGTGCCAGCAGTTACTCGTCCAGTCTGGGATTGAATGAGCAGTTCTTC.

This clonotype has a handful of counts. The chain is built from TRBV11-3 and TRBJ2-4; D is uncertain. CDR1 is SGHNT, CDR2 YENEEA, per germline. The germline V and J ends were trimmed by 6 bases and 5 bases, with 8 bases remaining between them. The CDR3 runs to 12 residues. In nucleotides, the CDR3 is TGTGCCAGCAGGGATATTGAAAACATTCAGTACTTC. This codes for CASRDIENIQYF.

The J gene is TRBJ2-2, the V gene TRBV24-1, with a possible D match to TRBD1 (6 bases). This CDR3 has 16 residues. V was shortened by 0 bases and J by 4 bases, with 11 bases between the two germline ends. Germline V gives CDR1 KGHDR, CDR2 SFDVKD. The CDR3 is CATSDLGLRGTGELFF. The DNA of the CDR3 is TGTGCCACCAGTGATTTGGGGCTCAGGGGCACCGGGGAGCTGTTTTTT.

V is TRBV7-9 and J is TRBJ2-5; a weak D match, TRBD2 (5 bases). The CDR3 has 14 amino acids. Looked up from germline, CDR1 is SEHNR and CDR2 is FQNEAQ (reference sequence). The V and J ends lost 5 bases and 4 bases respectively, with 14 bases between them. The CDR3 loop reads CASSRLDRGETQYF. CDR3 sequence (DNA): TGTGCCAGCAGCCGCCTAGACCGGGGAGAGACCCAGTACTTC. The whole variable domain, filled in from reference TRBV7-9 and TRBJ2-5, reads DTGVSQNPRHKITKRGQNVTFRCDPISEHNRLYWYRQTLGQGPEFLTYFQNEAQLEKSRLLSDRFSAERPKGSFSTLEIQRTEQGDSAMYLCASSRLDRGETQYFGPGTRLLVL.

The chain joins TRBV24-1 to TRBJ2-1, with 7 bases matching TRBD2. Germline CDR1 reads KGHDR; CDR2 reads SFDVKD. J was trimmed by 3 bases and V by 2 bases; bases with no gene match: 3. This CDR3 is built from 15 residues. The CDR3 DNA reads as TGTGCCACCAGTGATTGGGCGGGAGTCTACAATGAGCAGTTCTTC. Its protein product is CATSDWAGVYNEQFF.

This clonotype has more than one count but fewer than ten. V usage is TRBV27 and J usage is TRBJ2-7, with 8 bases aligning to TRBD2. The ends lost 3 bases at V and 6 bases at J; junction bases unmatched: 4. The CDR3 loop spans 13 amino acids. CDR1 is MNHEY, CDR2 SMNVEV, per germline (reference sequence). CDR3 loop: CASSFRLAGEQYF. The CDR3 nucleotides read TGTGCCAGCAGTTTCCGGCTAGCGGGCGAGCAGTACTTC.

On this clonotype: Relative to the germline gene, one junction end is altered; a read error may explain this. The chain uses TRBV18 and TRBJ1-1; a possible D gene is TRBD1 (5 bases). The CDR3 is made up of 14 amino acids. Germline lookup yields CDR1 KGHSH and CDR2 LQKENI. The CDR3 bases are TGTGCCAGCTCACCAGCAAGGACCCGTCCAATGGGGGTCTTT. This gives the protein CASSPARTRPMGVF.

The CDR3 coding sequence is TGCGCCAGCAGCCAAGACCCGGGGACAGGGAGAGAGACCCAGTACTTC. It is translated as CASSQDPGTGRETQYF. This chain joins TRBV4-1 and TRBJ2-5; 9 bases are shared with TRBD1. Germline CDR1 and CDR2: MGHRA and YSYEKL. J was trimmed by 4 bases and V by 0 bases; bases with no gene match: 6. The CDR3 totals 16 residues.

This clonotype was detected a few times. The rearrangement uses TRBV7-2 and TRBJ2-1; 9 positions match TRBD2. Germline values: CDR1 SGHTA, CDR2 FQGNSA. The CDR3 is 18 residues long. Unmatched junction bases numbered 12, after V lost 0 bases and J lost 6 bases. CDR3 amino acids: CASSLAGWGGRAINEQFF. CDR3 nucleotide sequence: TGTGCCAGCAGCTTAGCGGGGTGGGGCGGGAGGGCCATCAATGAGCAGTTCTTC.

CDR3 in amino acids: CASSLYKGFEGQFF. For the CDR3, the DNA is TGTGCCAGCAGCTTATATAAGGGTTTCGAAGGACAGTTCTTC. V is TRBV11-3 and J is TRBJ2-1, with D unresolved. The CDR3 contains 14 residues. V gave up 2 bases and J gave up 13 bases, with 18 bases separating them. Germline CDR1 is SGHNT and CDR2 is YENEEA.

The chain employs TRBV7-8 and TRBJ1-4; maybe TRBD1 (5 bases). This CDR3 is 16 amino acids long. With 5 bases removed from V and 5 bases from J, the gap between germline ends came to 18 bases. Germline CDR1 SGHVS, CDR2 FQNEAQ. The CDR3 reads CASSHSMQGINEKLFF. CDR3 in DNA: TGTGCCAGCAGCCACTCCATGCAGGGTATAAATGAAAAACTGTTTTTT. Full variable domain (rest looked up from reference TRBV7-8 and TRBJ1-4): GAGVSQSPRYKVAKRGQDVALRCDPISGHVSLFWYQQALGQGPEFLTYFQNEAQLDKSGLPSDRFFAERPEGSVSTLKIQRTQQEDSAVYLCASSHSMQGINEKLFFGSGTQLSVL.

The table lists this clonotype with many counts. The V gene is TRBV7-8, the J gene TRBJ2-1, with D maybe TRBD1 (5 bases). Germline CDR1 and CDR2: SGHVS and FQNEAQ. The CDR3 runs 13 residues. Trimming shortened V by 3 bases and J by 8 bases, and 11 bases separated the two germline ends. The CDR3 reads CASSLTDTDEQFF. In DNA, the CDR3 is TGTGCCAGCAGCTTGACAGACACGGATGAGCAGTTCTTC.

This clonotype was recorded many times. V is TRBV7-2 and J is TRBJ2-3; D is unclear. V lost 4 bases and J 2 bases, leaving 4 bases between the germline ends. Germline CDR1 reads SGHTA; CDR2 reads FQGNSA. The CDR3 has 12 amino acids. CDR3 sequence (DNA): TGTGCCAGCAGCTCAGCCACAGATACGCAGTATTTT. It encodes CASSSATDTQYF.

This clonotype was found a few times. The rearrangement links TRBV30 to TRBJ2-1, with 12 bases aligning to TRBD2. V shed 1 base, J shed 0 bases, and the junction held 13 bases outside the gene matches. Germline V gene data show CDR1 as GTSNPN and CDR2 as SVGIG (reference sequence). CDR3 length: 20 amino acids. CDR3 bases: TGTGCCTGGAGTGCCGAGTCAGGACTAGCGGGAAGGAGCTCCTACAATGAGCAGTTCTTC. Amino acid sequence: CAWSAESGLAGRSSYNEQFF.

There are a few counts of this clonotype. The genes are TRBV10-3 and TRBJ2-7, with 8 bases that match TRBD2. The germline V gene has CDR1 ENHRY and CDR2 SYGVKD. The CDR3 is 15 residues long. V shed 3 bases and J 2 bases; nucleotides not matched to a gene: 6. The CDR3 sequence is CAISDPGLAAYEQYV. CDR3 nucleotide sequence: TGTGCCATCAGTGACCCTGGACTAGCAGCCTACGAGCAGTACGTC.

In this sample, this clonotype turned up a few times. The chain joins TRBV27 to TRBJ2-3; 7 bases match TRBD1. The CDR3 has 17 residues. From germline, CDR1 is MNHEY and CDR2 SMNVEV (reference sequence). Germline trimming cut 6 bases from V and 0 bases from J; bases unmatched to any gene: 12. CDR3 region: CASSSKLQGLSTDTQYF. DNA of the CDR3: TGTGCCAGCAGCTCTAAACTACAGGGGTTAAGCACAGATACGCAGTATTTT.

The chain couples TRBV7-2 to TRBJ2-1; 12 bases line up with TRBD2. Germline V gives CDR1 SGHTA, CDR2 FQGNSA. This CDR3 region has 17 residues. V dropped 5 bases and J dropped 6; count of bases not matched to a gene: 11. CDR3 in DNA: TGTGCCAGCAGCGCCGGTTCCGGGACTAGCGGGTCCAATGAGCAGTTCTTC. Its translation is CASSAGSGTSGSNEQFF. The full variable domain, rest sourced from reference TRBV7-2 and TRBJ2-1, is GAGVSQSPSNKVTEKGKDVELRCDPISGHTALYWYRQSLGQGLEFLIYFQGNSAPDKSGLPSDRFSAERTGGSVSTLTIQRTQQEDSAVYLCASSAGSGTSGSNEQFFGPGTRLTVL.

This clonotype was counted a few times. The chain carries TRBV7-6 and TRBJ2-7; D possibly corresponds to TRBD2 (6 bases). The CDR3 extends over 14 amino acids. Trimming took off 3 bases at V and 2 bases at J, with 11 bases between the two ends. Germline CDR1 and CDR2: SGHVS and FNYEAQ. The CDR3 loop reads CASSFGGEAYEQYF. CDR3 bases: TGTGCCAGCAGCTTCGGTGGGGAGGCCTACGAGCAGTACTTC. The full variable domain, in which reference TRBV7-6 and TRBJ2-7 provide the parts outside the CDR3, is GAGVSQSPRYKVTKRGQDVALRCDPISGHVSLYWYRQALGQGPEFLTYFNYEAQQDKSGLPNDRFSAERPEGSISTLTIQRTEQRDSAMYRCASSFGGEAYEQYFGPGTRLTVT.

Remarks on this clonotype: Here the CDR3 omits its conserved ending phenylalanine or tryptophan, so a read error is the likely source. No DNA is shown, since the ends of the CDR3 on it are uncertain; the CDR3 is the one TCRdb lists. The chain has TRBV7-2 and TRBJ2-1; TRBD2, the D gene given by the table, was not confirmed from the DNA. The CDR3 is 18 amino acids in total, end residues counted. Germline assignment: CDR1 SGHTA and CDR2 FQGNSA. The CDR3: CASSSSSPLAGAFDEQLL.

There are a few counts of this clonotype. The gene calls are TRBV19 and TRBJ1-2; no clear D. The germline gives CDR1 LNHDA, CDR2 SQIVND (reference sequence). This CDR3 spans 12 amino acids. Between the trimmed V and J ends, which lost 7 bases and 3 bases, there was a span of 9 bases. The chain's CDR3 is CASNAADYGYTF. In nucleotides, the CDR3 is TGTGCCAGTAACGCGGCGGACTATGGCTACACCTTC.

The chain uses TRBV19 and TRBJ2-5, with no clear D. CDR3 size: 14 residues. In germline, CDR1 is LNHDA, CDR2 SQIVND (reference sequence). V was trimmed by 7 bases and J by 4 bases, leaving 16 bases between them. This CDR3 is CASKGILTSETQYF. In nucleotides, the CDR3 is TGTGCCAGTAAAGGCATCCTAACGTCAGAGACCCAGTACTTC. The full variable domain, with the rest looked up from reference TRBV19 and TRBJ2-5, is DGGITQSPKYLFRKEGQNVTLSCEQNLNHDAMYWYRQDPGQGLRLIYYSQIVNDFQKGDIAEGYSVSREKKESFPLTVTSAQKNPTAFYLCASKGILTSETQYFGPGTRLLVL.

This clonotype was counted at least ten times. V gene TRBV7-8 combines with J gene TRBJ2-3; D remains ambiguous. The CDR3 has 11 residues. V was shortened by 4 bases and J by 10 bases, with 9 bases between the two germline ends. CDR1 is SGHVS and CDR2 is FQNEAQ in the germline V gene. CDR3 in DNA: TGTGCCAGCAGCTCCCGCAGTCCGCAGTATTTT. It encodes CASSSRSPQYF.

The V and J genes are TRBV11-2 and TRBJ2-2; TRBD2 might be the D (7 bases). Germline assignment: CDR1 SGHAT and CDR2 FQNNGV. The CDR3 has 16 amino acids. V was cut by 0 bases and J by 6 bases, with 14 bases left in between. The CDR3 sequence is CASSLDRGGGAGELFF. Written as DNA, the CDR3 is TGTGCCAGCAGCTTAGATCGGGGAGGGGGTGCCGGGGAGCTGTTTTTT.